This passage covers 9 T cell receptor beta chains from one sample sequenced in a study of blood T cell repertoires in COVID-19. Assay: immunoSEQ multiplex PCR; the TCRdb copy retains only in-frame clones and omits some. The table records roughly 340,000 clones, around 91% of them present only once. The sample comprised peripheral blood. The receptors come from a woman between 18 and 29 years old who had recovered from COVID-19.

V usage is TRBV20-1 and J usage is TRBJ1-2, with D possibly TRBD1 on 6 matching bases. The V gene's germline CDR1 is DFQATT and CDR2 SNEGSKA (reference sequence). The CDR3 is 11 residues long. Trimming took off 1 base at V and 13 bases at J, with 13 bases between the two ends. The CDR3 is CSARGQGKATF. The DNA of the CDR3 is TGCAGTGCTAGAGGGCAGGGGAAGGCCACCTTC.

The J gene is TRBJ1-4, the V gene TRBV5-5; D might be TRBD1 (5 bases). The V gene lost 4 bases and the J gene lost 0 bases, with 10 bases spanning the gap. Germline V CDR1 and CDR2: SGHKS, YYEKEE (reference sequence). This CDR3 is 15 amino acids long. CDR3 sequence (DNA): TGTGCCAGCAGCATAGGGGCCGCAACTAATGAAAAACTGTTTTTT. Translating gives CASSIGAATNEKLFF.

This clone was picked up one time. V is TRBV2 and J is TRBJ2-1; a weak D match, TRBD2 (6 bases). The CDR3 loop spans 14 amino acids. Trimming shortened V by 8 bases and J by 0 bases, and 11 bases separated the two germline ends. Germline V gives CDR1 SNHLY, CDR2 FYNNEI. The chain's CDR3 is CASSRRVSYNEQFF. The CDR3 coding sequence is TGTGCCAGCTCGCGGAGGGTCTCCTACAATGAGCAGTTCTTC.

This clone came up once. The DNA of the CDR3 is TGTGCCAGCAGCCCCGGGACAGGTGCGAACACCGGGGAGCTGTTTTTT. This codes for CASSPGTGANTGELFF. The J gene is TRBJ2-2, the V gene TRBV16, with 8 bases identical to TRBD1. V was clipped by 4 bases and J by 0 bases; unmatched bases: 4. Germline values: CDR1 KGHSY, CDR2 FQNENV. The CDR3 covers 16 residues.

This clone was counted between two and nine times. The CDR3 region has the DNA TGTGCCAGCATGTCAGGGGGTGGGGGCAATCAGCCCCAGCATTTT. Amino acids: CASMSGGGGNQPQHF. The rearrangement uses TRBV6-5 and TRBJ1-5, with 7 bases lining up with TRBD1. Trimming cost V 7 bases and J 2 bases; bases outside gene matches: 8. CDR1 and CDR2 from the germline V gene are MNHEY and SVGAGI. CDR3 size: 15 residues.

This chain uses TRBV5-1 with TRBJ1-6, with 7 bases matching TRBD1. The CDR3 consists of 18 residues. V dropped 0 bases and J dropped 5; count of bases not matched to a gene: 11. CDR1 and CDR2 from the germline V gene are SGHRS and YFSETQ. The CDR3 loop is CASSLALTRDSDNSPLHF. CDR3 nucleotide sequence: TGCGCCAGCAGCTTGGCCTTAACCCGGGACAGTGATAATTCACCCCTCCACTTT.

CDR3 in DNA: TGTGCCAGCAGTTACCTGGCAGGGCCTGGCTACACCTTC. This encodes CASSYLAGPGYTF. This chain links TRBV6-2 or TRBV6-3 with TRBJ1-2; tentatively, D is TRBD1 (5 bases). Trimming took 2 bases from V and 7 from J, leaving 11 bases between them. Germline CDR1 MNHEY, CDR2 SVGEGT. The CDR3 sequence is 13 residues long.

This chain uses TRBV3-1 (or the pseudogene TRBV3-2) with TRBJ2-1, with 7 bases fitting TRBD2. The CDR3 has 14 amino acids. The V and J ends lost 4 bases and 5 bases, in that order; junction bases with no gene match: 5. The germline V gene encodes CDR1 LGHDT and CDR2 YNNKEL (reference sequence). The CDR3 loop reads CASSLRESNNEQFF. The DNA of the CDR3 is TGTGCCAGCAGCCTGCGGGAGTCAAACAATGAGCAGTTCTTC.

J is TRBJ2-1 and V is TRBV6-6; 11 bases fit TRBD2. The CDR3 is 15 amino acids. J lost 2 bases, V lost 5 bases, and 2 bases had no gene match. Germline CDR1 reads MNHNY; CDR2 reads SVGAGI (reference sequence). The CDR3 bases are TGTGCCAGCAGTACACTAGCGGGGGCCTACAATGAGCAGTTCTTC. Translated: CASSTLAGAYNEQFF.